The 27 T cell receptor beta chains below all came from one sample that was sequenced in a study of radiation and T cells in renal cell carcinoma. Time point specified: blood 2 weeks post-SBRT. Indicated treatment: 15 Gy SBRT to primary tumor, nephrectomy 4 weeks later. Measured with immunoSEQ multiplex PCR; TCRdb has only the in-frame clones, and not every one. The data show 120,000 or so clones, approximately 90% seen once. The specimen was blood, collected from a patient whose treatment included radiotherapy and nephrectomy. These receptors came from a woman in her 70s with renal cell carcinoma.

To note about this clone: This sample also contains other DNA sequences that code for the same CDR3. V and J are TRBV18 and TRBJ1-2; D not resolved. Germline V gives CDR1 KGHSH, CDR2 LQKENI. V lost 3 bases, J lost 8 bases, and 13 bases lay in between. The CDR3 runs to 13 residues. CDR3 nucleotide sequence: TGTGCCAGCTCACCTCGGGGTCAGGAGGGCTACACCTTC. Translating gives CASSPRGQEGYTF.

This chain uses TRBV10-1 with TRBJ2-1; tentatively, D is TRBD1 (5 bases). V was pared by 0 bases and J by 2 bases, with 17 bases between. In germline, CDR1 is WNHNN, CDR2 SYGVQD (reference sequence). This CDR3 is built from 18 residues. The DNA of the CDR3 is TGCGCCAGCAGTGAGTCATTCACGGCAGGGTGGACCTACAATGAGCAGTTCTTC. The encoded protein is CASSESFTAGWTYNEQFF.

The CDR3 reads CASNRDRGDYGYTF. DNA of the CDR3: TGTGCCAGCAACCGGGACAGGGGGGACTATGGCTACACCTTC. This chain uses TRBV28 with TRBJ1-2; 11 bases line up with TRBD1. The J segment lost 3 bases and the V segment lost 7 bases, leaving 4 bases of the junction unmatched. Germline V gene sequence: CDR1 MDHEN, CDR2 SYDVKM. This CDR3 spans 14 amino acids.

J is TRBJ2-7 and V is TRBV19; the match to TRBD2 covers 12 bases. CDR1 LNHDA and CDR2 SQIVND come from the germline V gene (reference sequence). The CDR3 extends over 16 amino acids. Trimming cost V 6 bases and J 0 bases; bases outside gene matches: 6. Written as DNA, the CDR3 is TGTGCCAGTAGCCAACTAGCGGGGGGCCCCTCCTACGAGCAGTACTTC. It yields the protein CASSQLAGGPSYEQYF.

The rearrangement uses TRBV28 and TRBJ1-2, with a tentative D call TRBD1 (5 bases). The germline gives CDR1 MDHEN, CDR2 SYDVKM. V was pared by 5 bases and J by 4 bases, with 11 bases between. This CDR3 has 13 amino acids. Written as DNA, the CDR3 is TGTGCCAGCAGTCCCGAGGGGTCCTATGGCTACACCTTC. It encodes CASSPEGSYGYTF.

The chain employs TRBV7-9 and TRBJ2-7, with D perhaps given as TRBD1 or TRBD2 (5 bases each). This CDR3 contains 14 residues. V dropped 2 bases and J dropped 2 bases, with 10 bases sitting between them. Germline V CDR1 and CDR2: SEHNR, FQNEAQ (reference sequence). CDR3 region: CASSLNQGPYEQYF. The CDR3 coding sequence is TGTGCCAGCAGCTTAAATCAGGGACCCTACGAGCAGTACTTC.

The chain couples TRBV7-2 to TRBJ1-2; TRBD1 might be the D (6 bases). From germline, CDR1 is SGHTA and CDR2 FQGNSA. The V gene lost 4 bases and the J gene lost 1 base, with 13 bases spanning the gap. CDR3 length: 15 amino acids. CDR3 DNA: TGTGCCAGCAGCTCTCCGGACAGAGTTAACTATGGCTACACCTTC. Residues: CASSSPDRVNYGYTF.

This rearrangement joins TRBV6-5 to TRBJ1-6, with D possibly TRBD1 on 5 matching bases. The CDR3 totals 12 residues. Trimming removed 3 bases at V and 14 bases at J, with 11 bases between. Per germline, CDR1 MNHEY and CDR2 SVGAGI. This chain's CDR3 is CASSYALGALHF. As DNA, the CDR3 is TGTGCCAGCAGTTATGCCTTAGGGGCCCTCCACTTT.

This clone was seen just once. The chain has TRBV5-1 and TRBJ1-4; D gene ambiguous. Trimming took off 1 base at V and 1 base at J, with 8 bases between the two ends. The CDR3 is 15 amino acids. CDR1 and CDR2 from the germline V gene are SGHRS and YFSETQ. In DNA, the CDR3 is TGCGCCAGCAGCTTGCGGGGAGGAACTAATGAAAAACTGTTTTTT. It yields the protein CASSLRGGTNEKLFF.

The V and J genes are TRBV19 and TRBJ2-2; D not certain. V was cut by 3 bases and J by 3 bases, with 11 bases left in between. The CDR3 totals 15 residues. The germline V gene has CDR1 LNHDA and CDR2 SQIVND (reference sequence). CDR3 sequence: CASSMGRTYTGELFF. The CDR3 region has the DNA TGTGCCAGTAGTATGGGCAGGACCTACACCGGGGAGCTGTTTTTT.

The chain carries TRBV5-4 and TRBJ2-6; D unresolved. This CDR3 region has 18 residues. Trimming removed 0 bases at V and 0 bases at J, with 13 bases between. The germline CDR1 and CDR2 sequences are SGHNT and YYREEE (reference sequence). The CDR3: CASSLDSVFLSGANVLTF. The CDR3 coding sequence is TGTGCCAGCAGCTTGGATTCGGTATTCCTCTCTGGGGCCAACGTCCTGACTTTC.

V is TRBV2 and J is TRBJ2-2, with TRBD1 matching over 9 bases. The CDR3 is made up of 15 amino acids. CDR1 and CDR2 (germline): SNHLY, FYNNEI. Unmatched junction bases numbered 0, after V lost 4 bases and J lost 0 bases. The CDR3 DNA reads as TGTGCCAGCAGTGGACAGGGGGCGAACACCGGGGAGCTGTTTTTT. As protein: CASSGQGANTGELFF.

The chain employs TRBV5-1 and TRBJ1-1, with 8 bases aligning to TRBD1. Losses at the gene ends were 3 bases for V and 1 base for J; bases not matched to a gene: 5. Germline values: CDR1 SGHRS, CDR2 YFSETQ. CDR3 size: 15 residues. This CDR3 reads CASSSVTGANTEAFF. In nucleotides, the CDR3 is TGCGCCAGCAGCTCTGTGACAGGGGCGAACACTGAAGCTTTCTTT.

This clone was observed a handful of times. This chain connects TRBV7-3 to TRBJ1-2; 8 bases match TRBD1. The ends lost 5 bases at V and 4 bases at J; junction bases unmatched: 3. In germline, CDR1 is SGHTA, CDR2 FQGTGA. The length of the CDR3 is 13 residues. CDR3 region: CASSPGQGYGYTF. CDR3 nucleotides: TGTGCCAGCAGCCCCGGACAGGGCTATGGCTACACCTTC.

V and J are TRBV19 and TRBJ1-4, with TRBD1 identical over 7 bases. Germline trimming cut 7 bases from V and 0 bases from J; bases unmatched to any gene: 8. The length of the CDR3 is 16 residues. Per the germline V gene, CDR1 is LNHDA and CDR2 is SQIVND (reference sequence). The CDR3 region is CASTGTASATNEKLFF. CDR3 DNA: TGTGCCAGTACGGGGACAGCATCTGCAACTAATGAAAAACTGTTTTTT.

The sample holds a few counts of this clone. The gene calls are TRBV12-5 and TRBJ1-6; 7 bases fit TRBD1. From germline, CDR1 is LGHNT and CDR2 FRNRAP. The CDR3 covers 17 residues. V shed 4 bases and J 0 bases; nucleotides not matched to a gene: 6. This CDR3 reads CASGWTGTDSYNSPLHF. The CDR3 coding sequence is TGTGCTAGTGGTTGGACGGGGACAGACTCCTATAATTCACCCCTCCACTTT.

On this clone: The same CDR3 can be traced to other DNA sequences in this sample. This chain links TRBV7-2 with TRBJ2-5; TRBD2 aligns across 15 bases. Germline loops: CDR1 SGHTA, CDR2 FQGNSA. V trimming: 4 bases; J trimming: 5 bases; junction bases outside the gene matches: 5. This CDR3 has 16 amino acids. The CDR3 DNA is TGTGCCAGCAGCTCGGGACTAGCGGGGGGTAGGGAGACCCAGTACTTC. As protein: CASSSGLAGGRETQYF.

The chain has TRBV5-1 and TRBJ2-3, with D tentatively TRBD2 (7 bases). CDR1 is SGHRS, CDR2 YFSETQ, per germline. V lost 4 bases to trimming and J lost 5 bases, with 20 bases between them. The CDR3 contains 16 residues. CDR3 nucleotide sequence: TGCGCCAGCAGCGGCCTGCTAGGGGGGGTAAGAGATACGCAGTATTTT. Its translation: CASSGLLGGVRDTQYF.

The chain has TRBV11-3 and TRBJ1-1; 8 bases map to TRBD1. Germline V gene data show CDR1 as SGHNT and CDR2 as YENEEA. Losses at the gene ends were 5 bases for V and 5 bases for J; bases not matched to a gene: 7. The CDR3 consists of 14 residues. The CDR3 protein is CASSAGQGGTEAFF. Here the CDR3 DNA reads TGTGCCAGCAGCGCCGGACAGGGAGGGACTGAAGCTTTCTTT.

The chain has TRBV7-2 and TRBJ2-7, with TRBD1 matching 11 bases. Looked up from germline, CDR1 is SGHTA and CDR2 is FQGNSA. J was trimmed by 7 bases and V by 6 bases; bases with no gene match: 8. CDR3 size: 14 residues. CDR3 sequence reads: CASSQGTGGNEQYF. As DNA, the CDR3 is TGTGCCAGCAGTCAAGGGACAGGGGGAAATGAGCAGTACTTC.

CDR3 DNA sequence: TGTGCCAGCAGTGAAGCCAGACAGGGTCCTTATGGCTACACCTTC. This encodes CASSEARQGPYGYTF. The J gene is TRBJ1-2, the V gene TRBV6-1, with 7 positions matching TRBD1. V was clipped by 0 bases and J by 5 bases; unmatched bases: 6. Germline V lookup: CDR1 MNHNS, CDR2 SASEGT. This CDR3 contains 15 residues.

This chain links TRBV5-3 with TRBJ1-1; 7 bases are shared with TRBD1. TRBV5-3 is reported as an ORF; its role is uncertain. Trimming cost V 4 bases and J 5 bases; bases outside gene matches: 2. The CDR3 totals 12 residues. The CDR3 sequence is CARSEGQTEAFF. The CDR3 nucleotides read TGTGCCAGAAGCGAGGGACAGACTGAAGCTTTCTTT.

The chain links TRBV18 to TRBJ2-5; TRBD2 agrees at 9 bases. V shed 3 bases, J shed 4 bases, and the junction held 6 bases outside the gene matches. The CDR3 totals 15 residues. Per the germline V gene, CDR1 is KGHSH and CDR2 is LQKENI. The CDR3 coding sequence is TGTGCCAGCTCACCGCGGGGGGGCCTTGGAGAGACCCAGTACTTC. It encodes CASSPRGGLGETQYF.

This sequence joins TRBV27 and TRBJ1-1; 10 bases align to TRBD1. V shed 4 bases, J shed 4 bases, and the junction held 3 bases outside the gene matches. This CDR3 is 14 amino acids long. The germline V gene has CDR1 MNHEY and CDR2 SMNVEV (reference sequence). The CDR3 region has the DNA TGTGCCAGCAGTTCCCGGGACAGGGGCACTGAAGCTTTCTTT. It is translated as CASSSRDRGTEAFF.

The gene calls are TRBV2 and TRBJ1-5, with a possible D match to TRBD1 (6 bases). Germline-derived CDR1 and CDR2 are SNHLY and FYNNEI. This CDR3 contains 12 residues. V was shortened by 4 bases and J by 15 bases, with 16 bases between the two germline ends. The chain's CDR3 is CASSGGGAVWHF. CDR3 sequence (DNA): TGTGCCAGCAGTGGGGGGGGCGCGGTATGGCATTTT.

V and J are TRBV19 and TRBJ1-5; D uncertain. CDR3 length: 16 amino acids. The ends were cut back, 1 base at V and 3 bases at J, with 13 bases in the middle. Germline V lookup: CDR1 LNHDA, CDR2 SQIVND (reference sequence). The CDR3 loop is CASSIATGIINQPQHF. DNA of the CDR3: TGTGCCAGTAGTATAGCTACGGGGATAATCAATCAGCCCCAGCATTTT. Filled out from reference TRBV19 and TRBJ1-5, the complete variable domain reads DGGITQSPKYLFRKEGQNVTLSCEQNLNHDAMYWYRQDPGQGLRLIYYSQIVNDFQKGDIAEGYSVSREKKESFPLTVTSAQKNPTAFYLCASSIATGIINQPQHFGDGTRLSIL.

The gene calls are TRBV21-1 and TRBJ1-4. TRBV21-1 is designated a pseudogene. This CDR3 comprises 15 residues. CDR3 nucleotides: TGTGCCAGCAGCAAAGTCCCGGGGGGGGATGAAAAACTGTTTTTT. It is translated as CASSKVPGGDEKLFF.